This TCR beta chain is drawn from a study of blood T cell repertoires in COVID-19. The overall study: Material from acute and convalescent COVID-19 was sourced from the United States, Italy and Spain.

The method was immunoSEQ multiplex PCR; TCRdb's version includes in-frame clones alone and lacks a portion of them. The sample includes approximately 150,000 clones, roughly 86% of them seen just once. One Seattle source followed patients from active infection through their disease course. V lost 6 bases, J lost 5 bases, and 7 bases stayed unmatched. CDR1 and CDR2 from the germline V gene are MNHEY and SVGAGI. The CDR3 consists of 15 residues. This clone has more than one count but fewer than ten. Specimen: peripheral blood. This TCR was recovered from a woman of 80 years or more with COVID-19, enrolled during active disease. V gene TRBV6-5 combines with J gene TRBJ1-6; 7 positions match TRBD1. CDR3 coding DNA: TGTGCCAGCAGAGTACAGGGGTCTGATAATTCACCCCTCCACTTT. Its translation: CASRVQGSDNSPLHF.